This record looks at one TCR beta chain sequence and its context. The study ran its PCR with 60 Vbeta and 13 Jbeta primers. In the source study's methods: About 10 million shared chains were among 80 million or so unique TCR beta chains counted in a later analysis. The data were produced by immunoSEQ multiplex PCR, yet TCRdb's version contains in-frame clones alone and is incomplete. For V, J and clone size, that table is used; D and trimming come from the DNA. The sample records about 38,000 clones, about 66% being singletons. This sample is drawn from a study of cytomegalovirus exposure and HLA in healthy donors. Whole-study context: Most genotyped donors, 65% to 85% of some 400, had Caucasian-associated genetic ancestry.

From germline, CDR1 is MDHEN and CDR2 SYDVKM. The CDR3 covers 14 residues. J lost 2 bases, V lost 8 bases, and 8 bases had no gene match. The sequenced material came from PBMCs. The origin of this receptor is a man aged 50 to 59 in good health and CMV-seropositive. The chain recombines TRBV28 with TRBJ2-7; 8 bases line up with TRBD1. The chain's CDR3 is CASRGQGATYEQYF. For the CDR3, the DNA is TGTGCCAGCCGGGGCCAGGGGGCGACCTACGAGCAGTACTTC.